Ten or more counts support the clone carrying this T cell receptor (beta chain). Its antigen is not known. The entry originates in a study of shared clonotypes between healthy human individuals. Regarding the study as a whole: Incompleteness in sorted-subset sequencing, despite large depth, was shown by rarefaction. The represented genetic and exposure-history diversity was limited by the small number of donors.

The protocol was immunoSEQ multiplex PCR, while the TCRdb copy is restricted to in-frame clones and leaves out a portion. The data contain around 1,000,000 clones, 70% to 85% of them singletons. The germline CDR1 and CDR2 sequences are ENHRY and SYGVKD. The CDR3 has 17 amino acids. Deletions cut 0 bases from V and 0 bases from J, with 12 bases between. This sequence was found in a man between 18 and 29 years old in good health. Some clones in this sample may be carry-over from other donors' samples. This chain connects TRBV10-3 to TRBJ1-3; D remains ambiguous. The sample was memory CD4+ T cells from PBMCs. Subset given: CD45RA-negative fraction. CDR3 in amino acids: CAISESPARSSGNTIYF. CDR3 nucleotides: TGTGCCATCAGTGAGTCCCCGGCCAGAAGCTCTGGAAACACCATATATTTT.